The text below deals with one TCR beta chain. This clone's antigen is unknown. Base qualities are not at hand, and no much larger clone is one base apart. The germline V gene provides CDR1 MRHNA and CDR2 SNTAGT. The V end loses 6 bases and the J end loses 2 bases, and a stretch of 16 bases separates them. The CDR3, cysteine through phenylalanine, is 16 amino acids long. Solely the CDR3 DNA is kept, with 48 bases framed from the first base. The cohort consisted of 666 healthy bone marrow donors. At the time of sampling, every cohort member was nominally healthy, though immune exposures that went unrecorded were likely present. The donor tested CMV seropositive, placing the donor among the 289 seropositive members of the cohort. A peripheral blood sample was provided by each donor, and peripheral blood mononuclear cells were used for TCR beta sequencing. Genomic DNA extraction from the blood cell samples was performed with the Qiagen DNeasy Blood Extraction Kit.

The data are from a study of cytomegalovirus exposure and HLA in healthy donors (dated by TCRdb to 2015 to 2018). Regarding the study in general: An earlier analysis of 587 of the donors reported approximately 300 Gb of sequence data and around 100 million unique TCR beta sequences obtained from about 170 million T cells. Roughly 300 gigabases of sequencing data and approximately 92 million unique TCR sequences made up an early release that covered approximately 700 HLA-typed donors. The genetic ancestry cluster associated with self-reported Caucasian donors included 81% of the approximately 410 genotyped donors. The aim of the study was to test whether cataloging public T cell receptors could identify signatures of past pathogen exposure. Using immunosequencing, the study profiled T cell repertoires from 500 to 800 subjects and related those repertoires to cytomegalovirus serostatus. A separate validation cohort of over 95 different subjects was used in addition to the 666-subject first cohort. The study combined high-throughput TCR immunosequencing, statistical association of individual TCRs with disease status, and machine learning to predict cytomegalovirus infection status. A later analysis re-analyzed previously published TCR beta repertoires from about 600 donors and added high-resolution HLA genotyping to study TCR occurrence patterns. The later analysis used no new phenotypic data to find candidate immune exposures, relying instead on TCR beta sequences and their occurrence across donors. An earlier analysis of some 500 of the donors used high-throughput TCR beta sequencing to judge whether each TCR beta V gene segment behaved as functional or pseudogenic. Alongside the repertoire data, information on donor age, sex, ethnicity and CMV serostatus was compiled. A later genetic analysis took genome-wide SNP genotypes for 398 of the 666 donors and used that subset as a discovery cohort. Every repertoire in the discovery cohort had been generated on one and the same sequencing platform. Both class I and class II loci were covered by HLA typing, at four-digit resolution. Typing coverage differed by locus: A, B, C, DRB1 and DQB1 were typed in about 620-630 donors, DQA1 in 500 to 550, DPA1 in 600 to 610, and DPB1 in just under 490. Because of strong linkage in the cohort, 5 or 6 DR-DQ haplotypes were treated as single units for association and clustering. On average, 235,054 unique TCR beta nucleotide sequences were sequenced per donor among 398 genotyped donors of the cohort, with roughly 19% of those sequences being non-productive. The paper's findings and limits, for the study overall: A later analysis reported that several top co-occurrence clusters appeared linked to parvovirus B19, influenza, CMV and Epstein-Barr virus. It was suggested by the authors that the approach could potentially be generalized to other disease states and immunological phenotypes. The classifier was reported to diagnose cytomegalovirus status with high specificity and sensitivity in both the original and validation cohorts. According to a later analysis, TCR association rates differed among HLA loci, with DRB1 alleles showing the most associated TCRs and HLA-C alleles showing the fewest. Because counts were too low, about 18 rarely observed V segments, including chromosome 9 orphons, were excluded from the earlier analysis of under 650 of the donors. In a later analysis, about 16,000 TCR beta sequences were associated with specific HLA alleles at a false discovery rate of 0.05. HLA typing was unavailable for some donors at each locus, so association tests used only the typed subset. The presence/absence analyses assumed that sequencing depth was roughly uniform across donors, and that assumption may not be true. In an earlier analysis of around 600 of the donors, most TCR beta V segments were observed in productive rearrangements about 87% or about 30% of the time, broadly matching IMGT annotations. An association between a missense DCLRE1C variant and V-gene and J-gene trimming of TCR beta chains was found in a later genetic analysis and replicated in an independent cohort. In a later analysis, most CMV-associated TCR beta chains were found to appear HLA-restricted, with HLA associations seemingly driven largely by CMV exposure. Some IMGT-functional V segments, including TRBV6-2 and TRBV6-3, could not be distinguished by the 87-base-pair reads and were therefore excluded. Immune exposure information for the cohort was limited to CMV serostatus. A total of 150 or so TCR beta chains were listed by the study as associated with cytomegalovirus. Three of the identified cytomegalovirus-associated TCR beta chains were confirmed in vitro to be specific for cytomegalovirus antigens. A cluster of highly shared sequence variants was judged likely to be a technical artifact of the sequencing pipeline. Compared with the 666-donor mean, donors in an Asian-associated ancestry cluster had fewer N-insertions in productive TCRs, according to a later genetic analysis. In a later analysis, HLA-associated TCR beta chains were found to be more clonally expanded and to have lower generation probabilities than equally common non-associated chains. When HLA alleles, especially DR and DQ, strongly co-occurred, attributing TCR associations to individual alleles was difficult. Across donors, most TCR sequences were observed very rarely, whereas some public TCRs were present in many individuals. Linkage disequilibrium might explain the correlated functional status among segregating V segments, but an unknown experimental factor could not be excluded. A further reported finding was that TCR beta sequences accurately predicted the HLA-A and HLA-B alleles for most subjects in the first cohort. The cohort was sequenced for TCR beta chains only, and without alpha or paired-chain data the features that could be detected were limited.

Libraries were made using the immunoSEQ multiplex PCR assay. For the multiplex PCR, a mixture combining 60 forward primers for TCR Vbeta segments and 13 reverse primers for TCR Jbeta segments was used. The CDR3 region of rearranged TCR beta genes was amplified from genomic DNA with a multiplex PCR assay. On the Illumina HiSeq System, the amplified TCR beta libraries were sequenced as 87-base-pair reads. The authors' pipeline ran thus. Across the 600 to 700 repertoires, a later analysis counted 78 million or so unique TCR beta chains, approximately 10 million of which were shared by at least two donors. To remove PCR and sequencing errors, raw reads were error-corrected and collapsed into unique sequences using a nearest-neighbor algorithm that merged closely related sequences. To assign V, D and J gene segments, CDR3 sequences were aligned to IMGT reference sequences. For a sequence to be retained, at least a six-nucleotide match to both a V gene segment and a J gene segment was required. Rearrangements were classified as productive when the CDR3 lacked stop codons and remained in frame with V and J, and all other rearrangements were classified as non-productive. CDR3 was defined according to IMGT convention as the region running from the second conserved V-encoded cysteine to the conserved J-encoded phenylalanine. The earlier analysis of 587 of the donors excluded any sequence lacking an unambiguous match to a single V gene segment. In an earlier analysis of 587 of the donors, V segments were called functional above 56.7% productive rearrangements and were called segregating when the between-donor standard deviation exceeded 5%. A statistical classification framework was built to diagnose cytomegalovirus status from the catalog of TCR beta chain sequences. In a later analysis, V and J genes were assigned by comparing TCR nucleotide sequences against IMGT/GENE-DB human TR gene sequences. The TCRdist pipeline was used in a later analysis to assign CDR3 sequences and most-parsimonious VDJ recombination scenarios. In a later analysis, each TCR beta chain was defined by its CDR3 amino acid sequence together with its V-gene family, and reads lacking a unique V-gene family were excluded. In a later analysis, 500 to 650 highly shared, low-generation-probability nucleotide sequences were removed to address suspected cross-contamination and a sequencing artifact. In a later analysis, a clonal expansion index for each public chain was calculated from normalized within-repertoire ranks of inferred template counts. A later analysis computed generation probabilities with a VDJ recombination model fitted to out-of-frame rearrangements, and checked the results against IGoR. A later analysis scored TCR-TCR, TCR-HLA and TCR-CMV co-occurrence with hypergeometric tests, applying a repertoire-size bias correction to TCR pairs. False discovery rates were estimated in a later analysis by permuting HLA or CMV assignments 20 times. A later analysis grouped co-occurring TCRs with DBSCAN, adding TCRdist sequence similarity when clustering within HLA-allele-positive subsets. Co-occurrence clustering excluded repertoires with fewer than 30,000 or more than 120,000 public chains, plus five with anomalous nucleotide sharing. TCRdb's version of the immuneACCESS table is confined to in-frame rearrangements and falls short of the full clone set. An unresolved V gene accounts for under half of the shortfall where checked; the remainder is of unknown origin. V, J and clone size reflect that table, while D and trimming were determined from the DNA. In all, the sample holds 200,000 to 300,000 clones, and 82% of those were seen once. Clones ranked in the top ten supply 5.4% of the sample.

Material: PBMCs. This clonotype originated in a woman aged 40 to 50 in good health and CMV-seropositive. The chain couples TRBV6-4 to TRBJ1-4, and possibly TRBD1, on 6 matching bases. The sequenced DNA: TGTGCCAGCAGGCTACAGGGATCGGCGACTAATGAAAAACTGTTTTTT. This encodes CASRLQGSATNEKLFF.